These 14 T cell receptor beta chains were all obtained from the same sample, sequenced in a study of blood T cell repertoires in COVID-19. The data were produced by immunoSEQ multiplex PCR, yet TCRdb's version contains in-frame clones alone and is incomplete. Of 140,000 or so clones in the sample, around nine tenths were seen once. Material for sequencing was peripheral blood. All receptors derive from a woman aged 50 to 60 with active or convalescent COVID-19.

CDR3 in DNA: TGTGCCAGCAGCTTAGAGGGGATAAGGGGGAATGAGCAGTTCTTC. It translates to CASSLEGIRGNEQFF. The rearrangement links TRBV11-2 to TRBJ2-1; weak D call: TRBD1 (6 bases). The germline V and J ends were trimmed by 0 bases and 7 bases, with 13 bases remaining between them. The CDR3 length is 15 residues. Germline assignment: CDR1 SGHAT and CDR2 FQNNGV.

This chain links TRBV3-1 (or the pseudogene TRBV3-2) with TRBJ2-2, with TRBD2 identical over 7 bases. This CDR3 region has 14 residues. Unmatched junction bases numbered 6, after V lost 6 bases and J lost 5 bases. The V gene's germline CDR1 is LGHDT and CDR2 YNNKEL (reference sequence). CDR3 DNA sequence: TGTGCCAGCAGTCAAAGACTAGCAACCGGGGAGCTGTTTTTT. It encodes CASSQRLATGELFF.

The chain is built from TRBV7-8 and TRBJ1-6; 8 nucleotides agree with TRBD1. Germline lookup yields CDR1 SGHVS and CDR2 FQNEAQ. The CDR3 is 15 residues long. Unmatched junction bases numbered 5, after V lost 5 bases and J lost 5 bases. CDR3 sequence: CASSLGTGDNSPLHF. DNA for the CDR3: TGTGCCAGCAGCCTCGGGACAGGAGATAATTCACCCCTCCACTTT. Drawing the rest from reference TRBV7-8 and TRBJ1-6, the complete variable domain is GAGVSQSPRYKVAKRGQDVALRCDPISGHVSLFWYQQALGQGPEFLTYFQNEAQLDKSGLPSDRFFAERPEGSVSTLKIQRTQQEDSAVYLCASSLGTGDNSPLHFGNGTRLTVT.

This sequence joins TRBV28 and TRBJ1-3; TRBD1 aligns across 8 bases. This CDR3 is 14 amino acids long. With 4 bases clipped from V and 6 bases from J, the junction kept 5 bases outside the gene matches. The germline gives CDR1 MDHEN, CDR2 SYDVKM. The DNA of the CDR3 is TGTGCCAGCAGTTATTACAGGGGGAAAAACACCATATATTTT. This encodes CASSYYRGKNTIYF. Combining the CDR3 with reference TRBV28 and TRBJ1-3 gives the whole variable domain DVKVTQSSRYLVKRTGEKVFLECVQDMDHENMFWYRQDPGLGLRLIYFSYDVKMKEKGDIPEGYSVSREKKERFSLILESASTNQTSMYLCASSYYRGKNTIYFGEGSWLTVV.

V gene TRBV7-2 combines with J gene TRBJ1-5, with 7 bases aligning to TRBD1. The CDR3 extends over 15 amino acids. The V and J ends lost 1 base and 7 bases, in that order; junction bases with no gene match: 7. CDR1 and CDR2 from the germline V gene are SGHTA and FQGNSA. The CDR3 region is CASSLGPAGGQPQHF. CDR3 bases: TGTGCCAGCAGCTTAGGCCCTGCAGGGGGACAGCCCCAGCATTTT.

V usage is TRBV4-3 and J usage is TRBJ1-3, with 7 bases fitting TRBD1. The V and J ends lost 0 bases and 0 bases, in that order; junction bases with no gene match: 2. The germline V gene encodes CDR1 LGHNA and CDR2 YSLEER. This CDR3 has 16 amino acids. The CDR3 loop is CASSQDRDSSGNTIYF. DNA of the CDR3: TGCGCCAGCAGCCAAGATCGGGACAGCTCTGGAAACACCATATATTTT.

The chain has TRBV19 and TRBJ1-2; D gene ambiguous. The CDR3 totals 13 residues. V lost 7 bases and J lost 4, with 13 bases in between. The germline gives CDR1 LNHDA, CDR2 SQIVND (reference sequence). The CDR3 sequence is CASTLAGAYGYTF. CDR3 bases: TGTGCCAGTACCCTGGCGGGTGCCTATGGCTACACCTTC. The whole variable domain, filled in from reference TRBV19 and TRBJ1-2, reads DGGITQSPKYLFRKEGQNVTLSCEQNLNHDAMYWYRQDPGQGLRLIYYSQIVNDFQKGDIAEGYSVSREKKESFPLTVTSAQKNPTAFYLCASTLAGAYGYTFGSGTRLTVV.

The CDR3 sequence is CAWSVGEVYEQYF. In DNA form, the CDR3 reads TGTGCCTGGAGTGTCGGGGAGGTCTACGAGCAGTACTTC. This chain connects TRBV30 to TRBJ2-7; possibly TRBD2 for D (6 bases). The V gene's germline CDR1 is GTSNPN and CDR2 SVGIG (reference sequence). Trimming left V 0 bases short and J 3 bases short, with 9 bases between. CDR3 size: 13 residues.

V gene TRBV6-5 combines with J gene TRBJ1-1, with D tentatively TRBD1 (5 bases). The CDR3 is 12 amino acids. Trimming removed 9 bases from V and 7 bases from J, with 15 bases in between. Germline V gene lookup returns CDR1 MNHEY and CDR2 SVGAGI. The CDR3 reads CASGTGSNEAFF. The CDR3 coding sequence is TGTGCCAGTGGGACTGGATCAAATGAAGCTTTCTTT.

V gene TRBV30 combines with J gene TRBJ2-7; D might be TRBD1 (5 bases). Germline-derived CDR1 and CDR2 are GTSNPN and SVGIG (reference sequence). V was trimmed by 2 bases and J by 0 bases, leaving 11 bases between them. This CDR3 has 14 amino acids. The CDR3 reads CAWSSGYNSYEQYF. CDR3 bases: TGTGCCTGGAGTTCAGGGTACAACTCCTACGAGCAGTACTTC.

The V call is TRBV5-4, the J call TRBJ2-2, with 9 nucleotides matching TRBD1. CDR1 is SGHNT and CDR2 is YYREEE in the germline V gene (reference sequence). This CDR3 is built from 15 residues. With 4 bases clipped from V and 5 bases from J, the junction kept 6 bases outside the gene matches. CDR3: CASSPRTGVTGELFF. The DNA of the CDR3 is TGTGCCAGCAGCCCAAGGACAGGGGTAACCGGGGAGCTGTTTTTT.

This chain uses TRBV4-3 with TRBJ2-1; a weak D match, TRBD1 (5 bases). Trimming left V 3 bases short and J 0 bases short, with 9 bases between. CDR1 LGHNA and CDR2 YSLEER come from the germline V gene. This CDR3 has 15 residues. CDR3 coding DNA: TGCGCCAGCAGCCATACCAGGGACTCCTACAATGAGCAGTTCTTC. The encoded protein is CASSHTRDSYNEQFF.

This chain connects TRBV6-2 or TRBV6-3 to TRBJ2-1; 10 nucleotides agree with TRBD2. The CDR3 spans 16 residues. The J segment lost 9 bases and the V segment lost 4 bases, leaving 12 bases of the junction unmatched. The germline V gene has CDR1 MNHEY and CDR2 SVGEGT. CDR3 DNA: TGTGCCAGCAGTTCCTCCATTCTAGCGGGGGCTGGTGAGCAGTTCTTC. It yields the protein CASSSSILAGAGEQFF.

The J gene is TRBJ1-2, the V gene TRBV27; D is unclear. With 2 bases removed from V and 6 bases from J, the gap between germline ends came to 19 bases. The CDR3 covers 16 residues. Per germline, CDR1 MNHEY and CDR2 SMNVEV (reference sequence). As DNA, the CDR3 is TGTGCCAGCAGTTTACGGCCCCTCGGAGCTAAGGATGGCTACACCTTC. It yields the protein CASSLRPLGAKDGYTF.